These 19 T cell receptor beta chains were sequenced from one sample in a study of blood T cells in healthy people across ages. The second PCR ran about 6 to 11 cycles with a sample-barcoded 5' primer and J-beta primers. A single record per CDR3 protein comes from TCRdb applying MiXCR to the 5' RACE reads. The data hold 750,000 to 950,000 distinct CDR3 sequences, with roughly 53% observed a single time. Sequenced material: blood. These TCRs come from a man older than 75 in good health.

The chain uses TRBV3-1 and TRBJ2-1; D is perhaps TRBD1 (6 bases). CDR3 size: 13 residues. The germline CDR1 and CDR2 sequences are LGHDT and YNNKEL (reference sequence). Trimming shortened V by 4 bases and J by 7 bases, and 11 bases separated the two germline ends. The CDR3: CASSPIQGNEQFF. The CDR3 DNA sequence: TGTGCCAGCAGCCCCATACAGGGTAATGAGCAGTTCTTC.

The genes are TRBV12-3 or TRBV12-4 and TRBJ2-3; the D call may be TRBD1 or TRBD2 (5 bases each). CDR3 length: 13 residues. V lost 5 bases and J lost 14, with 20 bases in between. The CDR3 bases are TGTGCCAGCAGTCCGGGACCCCAGGGATACGCGTATTTT. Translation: CASSPGPQGYAYF.

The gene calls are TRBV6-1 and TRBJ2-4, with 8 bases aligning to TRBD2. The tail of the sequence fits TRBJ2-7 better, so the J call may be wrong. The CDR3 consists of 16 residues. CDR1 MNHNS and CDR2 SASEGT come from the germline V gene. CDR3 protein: CASSEEWQRELDEQYF. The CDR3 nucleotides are TGTGCCAGCAGTGAAGAATGGCAGCGGGAGTTGGACGAGCAGTACTTC.

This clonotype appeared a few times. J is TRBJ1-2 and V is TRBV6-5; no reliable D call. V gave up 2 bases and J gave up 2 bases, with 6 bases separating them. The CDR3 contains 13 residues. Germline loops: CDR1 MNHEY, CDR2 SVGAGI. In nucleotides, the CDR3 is TGTGCCAGCAGTTACGGACGGAACTATGGCTACACCTTC. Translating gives CASSYGRNYGYTF.

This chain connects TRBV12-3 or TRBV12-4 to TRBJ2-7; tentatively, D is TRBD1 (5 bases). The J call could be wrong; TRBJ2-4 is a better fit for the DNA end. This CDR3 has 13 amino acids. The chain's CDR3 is CASTSTGFDIQYF. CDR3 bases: TGTGCCAGCACCTCAACAGGTTTCGACATTCAGTACTTC.

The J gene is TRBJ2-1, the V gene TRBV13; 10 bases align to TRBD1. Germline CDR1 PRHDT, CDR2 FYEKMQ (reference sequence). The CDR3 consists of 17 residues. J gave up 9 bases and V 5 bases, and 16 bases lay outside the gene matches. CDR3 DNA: TGTGCCAGCAGCCCCCTCCACCGGGACAGGGGTATGGGTGAGCAGTTCTTC. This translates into CASSPLHRDRGMGEQFF.

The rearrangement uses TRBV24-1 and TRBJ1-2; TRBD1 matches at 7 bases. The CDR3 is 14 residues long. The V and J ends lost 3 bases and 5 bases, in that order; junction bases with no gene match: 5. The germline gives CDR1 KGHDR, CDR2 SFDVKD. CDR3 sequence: CATSDPGQEYGYTF. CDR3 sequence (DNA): TGTGCCACCAGTGATCCCGGACAGGAATATGGCTACACCTTC.

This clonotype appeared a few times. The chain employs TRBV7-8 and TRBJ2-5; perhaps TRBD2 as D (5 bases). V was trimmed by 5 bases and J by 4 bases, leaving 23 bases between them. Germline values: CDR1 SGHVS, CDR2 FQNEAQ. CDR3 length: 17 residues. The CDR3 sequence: CASSETRVPGSIETQYF. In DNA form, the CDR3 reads TGTGCCAGCAGCGAGACGAGGGTACCTGGATCAATAGAGACCCAGTACTTC. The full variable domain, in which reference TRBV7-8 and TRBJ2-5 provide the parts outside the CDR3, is GAGVSQSPRYKVAKRGQDVALRCDPISGHVSLFWYQQALGQGPEFLTYFQNEAQLDKSGLPSDRFFAERPEGSVSTLKIQRTQQEDSAVYLCASSETRVPGSIETQYFGPGTRLLVL.

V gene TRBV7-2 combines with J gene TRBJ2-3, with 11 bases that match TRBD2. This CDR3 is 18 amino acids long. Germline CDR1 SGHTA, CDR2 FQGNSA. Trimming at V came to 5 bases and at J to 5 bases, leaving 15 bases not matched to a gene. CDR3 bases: TGTGCCAGCAGCCTAGTAGCGGGAGGGCAGGAGATCGGAGATACGCAGTATTTT. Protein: CASSLVAGGQEIGDTQYF.

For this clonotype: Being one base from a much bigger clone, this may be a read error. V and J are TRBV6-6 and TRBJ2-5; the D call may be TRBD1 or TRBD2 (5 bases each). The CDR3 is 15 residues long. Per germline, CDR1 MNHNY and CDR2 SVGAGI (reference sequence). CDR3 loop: CPSSSTGTAWETQYF. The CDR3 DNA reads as TGTCCCAGCAGTTCTACCGGGACGGCCTGGGAGACCCAGTACTTC.

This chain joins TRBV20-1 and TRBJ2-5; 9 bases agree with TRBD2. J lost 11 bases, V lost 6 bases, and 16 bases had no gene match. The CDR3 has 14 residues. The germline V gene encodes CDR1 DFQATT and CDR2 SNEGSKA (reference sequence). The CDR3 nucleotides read TGCAGTGCCCCCCGAGCGGGAGGCCAAGGTGAGCAGTACTTC. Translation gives CSAPRAGGQGEQYF.

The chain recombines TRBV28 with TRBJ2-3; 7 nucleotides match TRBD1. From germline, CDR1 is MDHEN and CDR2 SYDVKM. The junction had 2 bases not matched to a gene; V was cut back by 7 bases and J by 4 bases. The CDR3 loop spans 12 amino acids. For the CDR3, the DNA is TGTGCCAGCAATCAGGGGGCAGATACGCAGTATTTT. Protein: CASNQGADTQYF.

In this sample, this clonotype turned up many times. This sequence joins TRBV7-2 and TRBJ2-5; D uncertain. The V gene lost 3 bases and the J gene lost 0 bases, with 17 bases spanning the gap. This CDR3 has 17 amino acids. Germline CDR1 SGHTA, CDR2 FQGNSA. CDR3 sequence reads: CASSFWPSADYQETQYF. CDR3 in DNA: TGTGCCAGCAGCTTCTGGCCCTCGGCGGATTACCAAGAGACCCAGTACTTC.

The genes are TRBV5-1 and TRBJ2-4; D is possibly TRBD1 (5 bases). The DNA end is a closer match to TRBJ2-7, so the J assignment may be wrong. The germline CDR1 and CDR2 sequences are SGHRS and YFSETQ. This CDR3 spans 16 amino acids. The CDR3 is CASSPGPRVPTYEQYF. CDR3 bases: TGCGCCAGCAGCCCAGGTCCCAGGGTTCCCACCTACGAGCAGTACTTC.

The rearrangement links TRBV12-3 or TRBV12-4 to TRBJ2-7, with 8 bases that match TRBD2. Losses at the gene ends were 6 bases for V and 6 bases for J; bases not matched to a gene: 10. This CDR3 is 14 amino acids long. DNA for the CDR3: TGTGCCAGCAGGGGCAGCGGGAGAGCCGGCGAGCAGTACTTC. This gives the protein CASRGSGRAGEQYF.

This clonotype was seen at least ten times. The CDR3 loop reads CASSPLESNNEQFF. CDR3 in DNA: TGTGCCAGCTCACCCCTAGAGTCCAACAATGAGCAGTTCTTC. The rearrangement uses TRBV18 and TRBJ2-1; D is undetermined. This CDR3 is built from 14 residues. V dropped 3 bases and J dropped 5 bases, with 11 bases sitting between them. In germline, CDR1 is KGHSH, CDR2 LQKENI.

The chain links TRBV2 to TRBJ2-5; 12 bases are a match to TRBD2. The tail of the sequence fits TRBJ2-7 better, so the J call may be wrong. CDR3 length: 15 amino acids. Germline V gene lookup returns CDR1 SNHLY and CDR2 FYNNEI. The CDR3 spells CASSFTTSGSSEQYF. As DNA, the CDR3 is TGTGCCAGCAGTTTCACGACTAGCGGGAGTAGCGAGCAGTACTTC.

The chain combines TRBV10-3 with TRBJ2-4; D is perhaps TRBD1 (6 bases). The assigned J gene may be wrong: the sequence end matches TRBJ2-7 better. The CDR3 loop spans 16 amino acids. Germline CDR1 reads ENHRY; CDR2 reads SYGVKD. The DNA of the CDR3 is TGTGCCATCAGTGAGTCGACAGGTGAGCGAGTCTACGAGCAGTACTTC. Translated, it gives CAISESTGERVYEQYF.

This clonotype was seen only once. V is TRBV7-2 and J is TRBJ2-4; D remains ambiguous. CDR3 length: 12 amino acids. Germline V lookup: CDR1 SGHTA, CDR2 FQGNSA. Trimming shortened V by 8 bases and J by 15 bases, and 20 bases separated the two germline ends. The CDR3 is CASAPELTLLYF. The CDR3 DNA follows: TGTGCCAGCGCCCCGGAGCTGACCCTCCTGTACTTC.